Given below is one T cell receptor beta chain in context. These data originate in a study of CD8+CD57+ T cells in acquired aplastic anemia. Germline V lookup: CDR1 MNHEY, CDR2 SMNVEV (reference sequence). CDR3 length: 17 residues. With V trimmed by 3 bases and J by 4 bases, 11 bases remained unmatched. Individuals selected for sequencing had exhibited CD8+CD57+ cell expansion on flow cytometry. Genomic DNA, the template, was used for profiling of the TCR beta VDJ and CDR3. One entry per CDR3 protein results from TCRdb running MiXCR on the reads. The sample carries a few hundred thousand distinct CDR3 sequences, approximately 33% recorded once.

This sequence was found in a human donor with aplastic anemia. Input material: sorted CD4+, CD8+, or CD8+CD57+ T cells (not recorded which) from PBMCs. The chain joins TRBV27 to TRBJ1-4; 7 positions agree with TRBD1. In DNA, the CDR3 is TGTGCCAGCAGTTTGACAGGGAGGGCAGGCGATAATGAAAAACTGTTTTTT. Its translation is CASSLTGRAGDNEKLFF.